This T cell receptor beta chain was sequenced for a study of sequential checkpoint blockade in melanoma. Sequencing used immunoSEQ multiplex PCR; TCRdb keeps in-frame clones, though not all of them. The sample gives around 15,000 clones, 93% of which show up once; roughly 23% is in the top ten. Described treatment: randomized to nivolumab then ipilimumab (arm A) or the reverse (arm B). Patients had received no earlier DNA-damaging chemotherapy. V lost 2 bases, J lost 5 bases, and 5 bases stayed unmatched. CDR1 is PRHDT and CDR2 is FYEKMQ in the germline V gene (reference sequence). This CDR3 has 14 residues.

The V gene is TRBV13, the J gene TRBJ1-1; 7 bases are a match to TRBD1. Sample: CD8+ T cells sorted from blood (inferred from file names), taken from a patient given nivolumab and ipilimumab in sequence. This receptor was taken from a human donor with melanoma. This chain's CDR3 is CASSLTGVGTEAFF. The CDR3 DNA reads TGTGCCAGCAGCTTAACAGGGGTAGGGACTGAAGCTTTCTTT. Full variable domain (outside the CDR3, taken from reference TRBV13 and TRBJ1-1): AAGVIQSPRHLIKEKRETATLKCYPIPRHDTVYWYQQGPGQDPQFLISFYEKMQSDKGSIPDRFSAQQFSDYHSELNMSSLELGDSALYFCASSLTGVGTEAFFGQGTRLTVV.